This is a list of T cell receptor beta chains from one sample in a study of blood T cell repertoires in COVID-19. Produced via immunoSEQ multiplex PCR; TCRdb's table is partial and in-frame only. The sample holds about 150,000 clones, 65% to 85% seen once. Sequenced input: peripheral blood. The receptor set was obtained from an elderly woman with acute or convalescent COVID-19. Both conserved end residues are trimmed from each CDR3. Fields, in order: J gene, V gene, CDR3 protein.

TRBJ1-3 | TRBV19 | ASSSAGRAGSKGGNTIY
TRBJ2-7 | TRBV13 | ASSQTGGSYEQY
TRBJ2-7 | TRBV18 | ASSMTGTGPYEQY
TRBJ2-3 | TRBV28 | AVALGLAGRRGITDTQY
TRBJ1-5 | TRBV10-1 | ASSGYSNQPQH
TRBJ2-1 | TRBV7-3 | ASSLGFGPNYNEQF
TRBJ1-1 | TRBV10-3 | AISVLGARTEAF
TRBJ1-1 | TRBV29-1 | SVERQLRNTEAF
TRBJ2-5 | TRBV5-5 | ASSQDSYGKTQY
TRBJ2-7 | TRBV19 | ASSTGGQGLYEQY
TRBJ1-2 | TRBV18 | ASSPTDRVSYGYT
TRBJ2-5 | TRBV29-1 | SVARGGETQY
TRBJ2-2 | TRBV7-9 | ASSLFSGNTGELF
TRBJ1-5 | TRBV19 | ASSIRTGTSGNQPQH
TRBJ2-7 | TRBV10-3 | AISEFLGQGDEQY
TRBJ1-2 | TRBV30 | AWSSGGLGYGYT
TRBJ1-1 | TRBV2 | ASEGGQYTEAF
TRBJ2-7 | TRBV7-2 | ASSSGGGAGYEQY
TRBJ2-7 | TRBV5-6 | ASSLRTSGGYEQY
TRBJ1-2 | TRBV7-3 | ASSPTQGTRYGYT
TRBJ2-5 | TRBV5-1 | ASSTGTGNQETQY
TRBJ2-5 | TRBV27 | ASSPSTGRETQY
TRBJ1-5 | TRBV19 | ASKLDRFISNQPQH
TRBJ1-5 | TRBV2 | ASKVGRADQPQH
TRBJ1-6 | TRBV5-1 | ASSLTGAESPLH
TRBJ1-1 | TRBV7-8 | ASSSASGVTEAF
TRBJ2-1 | TRBV23-1 | ASSIKLPGQQYNEQF
TRBJ2-1 | TRBV11-3 | ASSLGPVNEQF
TRBJ2-3 | TRBV19 | ASREGQTQY
TRBJ1-5 | TRBV6-6 | ASSHGTGASYSNQPQH
TRBJ1-3 | TRBV5-1 | ASSSQGGNTIY
TRBJ1-4 | TRBV6-5 | ASNLDRVGEKLF
TRBJ2-7 | TRBV7-2 | ASSPGTDGNEQY
TRBJ1-2 | TRBV5-5 | ASSLGFRGGTNYGYT
TRBJ1-5 | TRBV7-2 | ASSPDRVGQPQH
TRBJ1-1 | TRBV5-1 | ASSKTGDSLNTEAF
TRBJ2-7 | TRBV29-1 | SIKQGSYEQY
TRBJ2-7 | TRBV6-5 | ASSYLRTPRSYEQY